The clone carrying this TCR beta chain appeared many times. Its antigen is not identified. The data derive from a study of CD8 T cells in ankylosing spondylitis. The CDR3 is 13 amino acids. V was trimmed by 0 bases and J by 0 bases, leaving 3 bases between them. General study findings and limits: Several of the motif variants were reported before in synovial fluid and blood from reactive arthritis. Within matched ankylosing spondylitis synovial fluid, disease-linked clones were reportedly significantly enriched. Disease-linked clones displayed a CD8+ phenotype and appeared relatively rarely in peripheral blood.

TCR beta libraries were made by quantitative 5'-RACE with molecular barcodes. Each CDR3 protein is one row after TCRdb ran MiXCR on the 5' RACE reads. The table lists roughly 180,000 distinct CDR3 sequences, 9.5% to 13% of them singletons. Sequenced sample: blood, either unsorted or a sorted T cell fraction (not recorded which). The chain combines TRBV12-3 or TRBV12-4 with TRBJ2-7; unclear D gene. This receptor was obtained from a male donor with ankylosing spondylitis or in good health (not recorded which). The CDR3: CASSLATSYEQYF. The CDR3 region has the DNA TGTGCCAGCAGTTTAGCTACCTCCTACGAGCAGTACTTC.